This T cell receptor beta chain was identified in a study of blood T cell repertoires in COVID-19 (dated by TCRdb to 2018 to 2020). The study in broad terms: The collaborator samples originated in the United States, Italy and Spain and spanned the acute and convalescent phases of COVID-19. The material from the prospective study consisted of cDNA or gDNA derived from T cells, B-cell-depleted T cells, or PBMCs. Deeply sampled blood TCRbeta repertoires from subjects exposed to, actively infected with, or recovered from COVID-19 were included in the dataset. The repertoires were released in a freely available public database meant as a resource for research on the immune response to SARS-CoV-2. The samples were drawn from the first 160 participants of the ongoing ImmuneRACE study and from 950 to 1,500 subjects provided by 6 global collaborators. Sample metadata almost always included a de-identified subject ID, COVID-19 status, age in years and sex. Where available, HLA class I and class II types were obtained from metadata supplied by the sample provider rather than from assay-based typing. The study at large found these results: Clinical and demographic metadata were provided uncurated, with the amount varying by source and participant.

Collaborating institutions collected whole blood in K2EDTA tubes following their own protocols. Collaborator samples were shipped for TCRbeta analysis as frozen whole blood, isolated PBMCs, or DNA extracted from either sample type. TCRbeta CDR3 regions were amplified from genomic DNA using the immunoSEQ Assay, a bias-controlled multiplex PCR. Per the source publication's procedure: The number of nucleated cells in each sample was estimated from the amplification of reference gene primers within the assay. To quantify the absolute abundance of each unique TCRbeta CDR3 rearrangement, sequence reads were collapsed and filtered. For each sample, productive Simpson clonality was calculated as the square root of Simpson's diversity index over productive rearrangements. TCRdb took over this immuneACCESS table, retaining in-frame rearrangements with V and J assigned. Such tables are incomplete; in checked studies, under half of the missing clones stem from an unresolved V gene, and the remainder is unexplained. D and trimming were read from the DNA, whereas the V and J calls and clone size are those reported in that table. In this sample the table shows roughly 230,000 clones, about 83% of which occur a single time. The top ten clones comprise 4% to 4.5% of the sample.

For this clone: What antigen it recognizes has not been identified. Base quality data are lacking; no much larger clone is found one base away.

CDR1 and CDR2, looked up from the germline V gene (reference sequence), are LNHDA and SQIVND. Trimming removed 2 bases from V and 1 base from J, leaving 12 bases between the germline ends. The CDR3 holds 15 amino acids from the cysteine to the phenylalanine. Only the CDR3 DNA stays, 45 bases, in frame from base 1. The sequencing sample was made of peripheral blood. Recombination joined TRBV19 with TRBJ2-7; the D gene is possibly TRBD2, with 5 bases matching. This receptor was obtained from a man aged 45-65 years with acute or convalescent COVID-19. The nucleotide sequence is TGTGCCAGTAGTATAATCTGGGGAGCTTCCTACGAGCAGTACTTC. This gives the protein CASSIIWGASYEQYF.